This T cell receptor beta chain was sequenced during a study of blood T cell repertoires in COVID-19. At the level of the study: Researchers got acute and convalescent COVID-19 samples from the United States, Italy and Spain. From T cells, B-cell-depleted T cells, or PBMCs came the material, which was cDNA or gDNA.

Original processing notes: From reference gene primer amplification, estimates of nucleated cell counts were derived. Assay: immunoSEQ multiplex PCR; the TCRdb copy retains only in-frame clones and omits some. That table is the source of V, J and clone size, and D and trimming were worked out from the DNA. In the table there are some 80,000 clones, more than 65% of which are singletons. From germline, CDR1 is SGHRS and CDR2 YFSETQ. V lost 1 base and J lost 7; bases outside the gene matches: 7. The CDR3 contains 14 residues. This sequence originates from a woman older than 75 with active or convalescent COVID-19. The specimen sequenced was peripheral blood. V usage is TRBV5-1 and J usage is TRBJ2-7; TRBD1 agrees at 8 bases. This chain's CDR3 is CASSLRQGAREQYF. In DNA, the CDR3 is TGCGCCAGCAGCTTGAGGCAGGGGGCGAGAGAGCAGTACTTC. The complete variable domain, with remaining parts taken from reference TRBV5-1 and TRBJ2-7, reads KAGVTQTPRYLIKTRGQQVTLSCSPISGHRSVSWYQQTPGQGLQFLFEYFSETQRNKGNFPGRFSGRQFSNSRSEMNVSTLELGDSALYLCASSLRQGAREQYFGPGTRLTVT.